This T cell receptor (beta chain) is drawn from a study of CXCR3-negative and CXCR3-positive naive CD8 T cells. Points from the study as a whole: For CXCR3-positive naive cells, TRB CDR3s were more hydrophobic than those of CXCR3-negative naive cells. Fresh PBMCs went into most assays, and CXCR3 expression partly declined after cryopreservation.

At approximately 300,000 cells each, triplicate sorts were carried out for each CD8+ T cell subset. Turning to this clonotype: Antigen: not known.

The CDR3 consists of 14 residues. Germline-derived CDR1 and CDR2 are SGHDT and YYEEEE. Preparation of TRB cDNA libraries relied on 5' RACE carrying UMI labels. Each CDR3 protein gets one entry in TCRdb, which reprocessed the 5' RACE reads and gives no DNA. The sample has approximately 62,000 distinct CDR3 sequences; the top ten hold more than 3.5%. The chain carries TRBV5-6 and TRBJ2-5; TCRdb picks TRBD1, but there is no DNA to check that call. This receptor was identified in a human donor in good health. Some clones in this sample may be carry-over from other donors' samples. The source material was naive CXCR3- CD8+ T cells from blood. Subset in this sample: CD45RO-CCR7+CD27+CD95- naive CD8+ T cells lacking CXCR3 (TNR3-). The CDR3 here is CASSWGTEGETQYF.